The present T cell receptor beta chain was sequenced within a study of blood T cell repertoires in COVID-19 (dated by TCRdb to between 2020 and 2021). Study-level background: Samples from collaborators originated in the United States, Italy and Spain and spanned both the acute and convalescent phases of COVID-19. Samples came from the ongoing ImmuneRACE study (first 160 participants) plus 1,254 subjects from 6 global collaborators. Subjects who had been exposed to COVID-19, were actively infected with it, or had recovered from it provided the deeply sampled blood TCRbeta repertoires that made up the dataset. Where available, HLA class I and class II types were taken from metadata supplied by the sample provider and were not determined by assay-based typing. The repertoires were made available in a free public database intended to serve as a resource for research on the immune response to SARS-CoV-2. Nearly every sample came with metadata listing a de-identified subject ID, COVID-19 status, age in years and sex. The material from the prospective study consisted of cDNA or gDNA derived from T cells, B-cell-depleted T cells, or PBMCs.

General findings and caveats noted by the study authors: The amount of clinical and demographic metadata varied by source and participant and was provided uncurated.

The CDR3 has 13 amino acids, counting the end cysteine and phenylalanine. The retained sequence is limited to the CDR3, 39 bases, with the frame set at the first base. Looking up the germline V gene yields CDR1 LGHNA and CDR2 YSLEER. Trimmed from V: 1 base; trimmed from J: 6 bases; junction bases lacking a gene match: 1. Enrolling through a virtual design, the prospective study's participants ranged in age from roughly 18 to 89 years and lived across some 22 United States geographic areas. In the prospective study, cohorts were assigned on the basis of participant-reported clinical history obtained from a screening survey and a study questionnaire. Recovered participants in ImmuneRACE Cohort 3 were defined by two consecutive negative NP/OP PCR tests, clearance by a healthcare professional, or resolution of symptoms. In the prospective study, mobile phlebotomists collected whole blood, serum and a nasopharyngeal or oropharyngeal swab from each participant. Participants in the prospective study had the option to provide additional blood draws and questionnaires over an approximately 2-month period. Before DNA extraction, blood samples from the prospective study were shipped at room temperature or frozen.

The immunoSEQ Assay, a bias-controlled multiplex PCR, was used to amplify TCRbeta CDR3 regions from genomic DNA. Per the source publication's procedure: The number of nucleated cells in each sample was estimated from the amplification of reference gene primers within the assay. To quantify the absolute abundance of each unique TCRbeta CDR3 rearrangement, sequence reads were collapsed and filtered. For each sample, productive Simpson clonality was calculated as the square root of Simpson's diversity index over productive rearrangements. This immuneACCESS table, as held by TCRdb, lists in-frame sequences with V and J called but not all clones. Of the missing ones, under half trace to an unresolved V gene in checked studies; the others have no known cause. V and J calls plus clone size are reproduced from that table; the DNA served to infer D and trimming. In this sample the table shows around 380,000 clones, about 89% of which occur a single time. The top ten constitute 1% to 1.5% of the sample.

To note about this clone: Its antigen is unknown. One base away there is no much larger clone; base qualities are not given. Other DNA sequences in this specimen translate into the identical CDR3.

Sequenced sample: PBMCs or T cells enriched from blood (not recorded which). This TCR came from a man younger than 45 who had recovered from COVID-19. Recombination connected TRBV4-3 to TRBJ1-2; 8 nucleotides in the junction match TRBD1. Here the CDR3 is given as CASSQGTGNGYTF. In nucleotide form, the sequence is TGCGCCAGCAGCCAAGGGACAGGGAATGGCTACACCTTC.